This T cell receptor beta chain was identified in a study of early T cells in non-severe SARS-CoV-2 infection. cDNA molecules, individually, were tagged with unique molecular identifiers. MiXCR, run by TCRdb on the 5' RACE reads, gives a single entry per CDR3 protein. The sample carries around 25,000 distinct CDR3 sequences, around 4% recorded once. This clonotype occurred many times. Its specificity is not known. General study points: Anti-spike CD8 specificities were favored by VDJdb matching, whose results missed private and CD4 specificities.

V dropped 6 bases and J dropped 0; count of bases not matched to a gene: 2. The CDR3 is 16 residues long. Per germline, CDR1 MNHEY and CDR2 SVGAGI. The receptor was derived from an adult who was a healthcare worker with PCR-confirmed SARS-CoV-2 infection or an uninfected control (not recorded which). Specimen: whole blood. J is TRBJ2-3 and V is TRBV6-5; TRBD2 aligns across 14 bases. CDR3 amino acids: CASSRTSGRSTDTQYF. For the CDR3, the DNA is TGTGCCAGCAGCCGGACTAGCGGGAGGAGCACAGATACGCAGTATTTT.